The rows below give T cell receptor beta chains drawn from one sample of a study of blood T cell repertoires in COVID-19. Profiled with immunoSEQ multiplex PCR; TCRdb holds only in-frame clones, not every one. The sample has roughly 320,000 clones, more than 75% seen once. The sample comprised peripheral blood. These receptors were obtained from a man in his sixties or seventies with acute or convalescent COVID-19. CDR3s include the opening cysteine and the closing phenylalanine or tryptophan. The D gene is left open where the match is weak. The size of a clone is reported for some rows only, either as once, few or many, or as a class for expanded clones.

CDR3 protein: CASSPTRSSYNSPLHF
CDR3 DNA: TGTGCCAGCAGCCCGACTAGAAGCTCCTATAATTCACCCCTCCACTTT
V gene: TRBV11-2
clone size: .
D gene: .
J gene: TRBJ1-6

CDR3 protein: CASSEASGGAVSYEQYF
CDR3 DNA: TGCGCCAGCAGTGAGGCGAGTGGAGGGGCCGTCTCCTACGAGCAGTACTTC
V gene: TRBV10-1
clone size: .
D gene: .
J gene: TRBJ2-7

CDR3 protein: CAIRAPRGTGNTIYF
CDR3 DNA: TGTGCCATCAGGGCACCTCGGGGGACTGGAAACACCATATATTTT
V gene: TRBV10-3
clone size: .
D gene: .
J gene: TRBJ1-3

CDR3 protein: CASSSSSGSGETQYF
CDR3 DNA: TGTGCCAGCTCCTCTTCTAGCGGGAGTGGCGAGACCCAGTACTTC
V gene: TRBV2
clone size: .
D gene: TRBD2
J gene: TRBJ2-5

CDR3 protein: CASSARDRGRGNTIYF
CDR3 DNA: TGTGCCAGCAGTGCCCGGGACAGGGGGCGTGGAAACACCATATATTTT
V gene: TRBV27
clone size: .
D gene: TRBD1
J gene: TRBJ1-3

CDR3 protein: CASSITDRGRNSPLHF
CDR3 DNA: TGTGCCAGCAGCATAACGGACAGGGGGCGGAATTCACCCCTCCACTTT
V gene: TRBV21-1
clone size: .
D gene: .
J gene: TRBJ1-6

CDR3 protein: CASSFPTSGRAYSTDTQYF
CDR3 DNA: TGTGCCAGCAGCTTCCCTACTAGCGGGAGGGCCTATAGCACAGATACGCAGTATTTT
V gene: TRBV7-8
clone size: .
D gene: TRBD2
J gene: TRBJ2-3

CDR3 protein: CATSDEDSYSGYTF
CDR3 DNA: TGTGCCACCAGTGATGAGGACTCTTACAGTGGCTACACCTTC
V gene: TRBV24-1
clone size: .
D gene: .
J gene: TRBJ1-2

CDR3 protein: CASSVRTGVFGAEAFF
CDR3 DNA: TGCGCCAGCAGCGTCAGGACAGGGGTATTCGGCGCTGAAGCTTTCTTT
V gene: TRBV4-3
clone size: .
D gene: TRBD1
J gene: TRBJ1-1

CDR3 protein: CASSERGRGGEQFF
CDR3 DNA: TGTGCCAGCAGTGAACGTGGGAGGGGCGGGGAGCAGTTCTTC
V gene: TRBV6-1
clone size: .
D gene: TRBD2
J gene: TRBJ2-1

CDR3 protein: CASSQAKNQPQHF
CDR3 DNA: TGCGCCAGCAGCCAAGCTAAAAATCAGCCCCAGCATTTT
V gene: TRBV4-3
clone size: .
D gene: .
J gene: TRBJ1-5

CDR3 protein: CASSPSPGTGPGGGHEQFF
CDR3 DNA: TGTGCCAGCAGCCCAAGTCCCGGGACAGGGCCGGGAGGCGGGCATGAGCAGTTCTTC
V gene: TRBV7-9
clone size: .
D gene: TRBD1
J gene: TRBJ2-1

CDR3 protein: CASRTQEKLFF
CDR3 DNA: TGTGCCAGCAGAACACAGGAAAAACTGTTTTTT
V gene: TRBV28
clone size: .
D gene: .
J gene: TRBJ1-4

CDR3 protein: CASSYSNIEQPQHF
CDR3 DNA: TGTGCCAGCAGTTACTCGAACATCGAACAGCCCCAGCATTTT
V gene: TRBV6-2/TRBV6-3
clone size: .
D gene: .
J gene: TRBJ1-5

CDR3 protein: CAISPSTGTGYTF
CDR3 DNA: TGTGCCATCAGTCCTTCGACAGGGACCGGCTACACCTTC
V gene: TRBV10-3
clone size: .
D gene: TRBD1
J gene: TRBJ1-2

CDR3 protein: CASSYKAGLLFTGELFF
CDR3 DNA: TGTGCCAGCAGTTACAAAGCGGGACTACTCTTTACCGGGGAGCTGTTTTTT
V gene: TRBV6-2/TRBV6-3
clone size: few
D gene: TRBD2
J gene: TRBJ2-2

CDR3 protein: CASSSQSLAKNIQYF
CDR3 DNA: TGTGCCAGCAGCTCACAGAGTCTAGCCAAAAACATTCAGTACTTC
V gene: TRBV5-6
clone size: .
D gene: .
J gene: TRBJ2-4

CDR3 protein: CASSLGNRDRSGYTF
CDR3 DNA: TGTGCCAGCAGCTTGGGGAACAGGGATCGAAGTGGCTACACCTTC
V gene: TRBV5-4
clone size: .
D gene: .
J gene: TRBJ1-2

CDR3 protein: CASSWTVNEQFF
CDR3 DNA: TGTGCCAGCAGTTGGACAGTCAATGAGCAGTTCTTC
V gene: TRBV5-4
clone size: .
D gene: .
J gene: TRBJ2-1

CDR3 protein: CASSRDSVSGEQFF
CDR3 DNA: TGCGCCAGCAGTCGGGACAGTGTTTCGGGGGAGCAGTTCTTC
V gene: TRBV10-1
clone size: .
D gene: TRBD1
J gene: TRBJ2-1

CDR3 protein: CASSRAGGPYNEQFF
CDR3 DNA: TGTGCCAGCAGCCGAGCGGGAGGGCCGTACAATGAGCAGTTCTTC
V gene: TRBV6-5
clone size: once
D gene: TRBD2
J gene: TRBJ2-1

CDR3 protein: CASSNRVRETQYF
CDR3 DNA: TGTGCCAGTAGTAACAGGGTGCGAGAGACCCAGTACTTC
V gene: TRBV19
clone size: .
D gene: .
J gene: TRBJ2-5

CDR3 protein: CASSGGTGTGSPLHF
CDR3 DNA: TGTGCCAGCAGTGGGGGGACAGGGACGGGTTCACCCCTCCACTTT
V gene: TRBV2
clone size: .
D gene: TRBD1
J gene: TRBJ1-6

CDR3 protein: CARRKDRPGLNTEAFF
CDR3 DNA: TGTGCCAGAAGGAAAGACAGACCGGGCCTGAACACTGAAGCTTTCTTT
V gene: TRBV11-3
clone size: once
D gene: .
J gene: TRBJ1-1

CDR3 protein: CASSPRAGWDYGYTF
CDR3 DNA: TGTGCCAGCAGCCCCCGAGCAGGTTGGGACTATGGCTACACCTTC
V gene: TRBV5-6
clone size: .
D gene: .
J gene: TRBJ1-2